The 32 T cell receptor beta chains in this list originate from one sample, sequenced in a study of shared clonotypes between healthy human individuals. Sequenced by immunoSEQ multiplex PCR; TCRdb stores in-frame clones only, minus some. The repertoire includes around 2.3 million clones, under 97% of them detected once, and roughly 0.13% sits in the top ten. Sequencing used naive CD4+ T cells sorted from blood. This sample's subset: CD45RA+ positively selected. The receptor set was obtained from a man between 18 and 29 years old in good health.

With respect to this clone: The sample holds other DNA sequences that translate to the same CDR3. The gene calls are TRBV7-2 and TRBJ1-2; D is perhaps TRBD1 (6 bases). The germline CDR1 and CDR2 sequences are SGHTA and FQGNSA. V was pared by 1 base and J by 3 bases, with 9 bases between. This CDR3 spans 14 amino acids. CDR3 in amino acids: CASSLVSGDYGYTF. CDR3 nucleotides: TGTGCCAGCAGCTTAGTTTCAGGGGACTATGGCTACACCTTC.

The chain links TRBV2 to TRBJ1-2; D call uncertain. V gave up 2 bases and J gave up 4 bases, with 5 bases separating them. Germline-derived CDR1 and CDR2 are SNHLY and FYNNEI. This CDR3 region has 12 residues. CDR3 nucleotide sequence: TGTGCCAGCAGTGAACAGAGCTATGGCTACACCTTC. Encoded protein: CASSEQSYGYTF. Full variable domain (remainder filled in from reference TRBV2 and TRBJ1-2): EPEVTQTPSHQVTQMGQEVILRCVPISNHLYFYWYRQILGQKVEFLVSFYNNEISEKSEIFDDQFSVERPDGSNFTLKIRSTKLEDSAMYFCASSEQSYGYTFGSGTRLTVV.

This sequence joins TRBV28 and TRBJ1-1; tentative D call: TRBD1 (5 bases). The CDR3 runs 17 residues. The V gene lost 4 bases and the J gene lost 0 bases, with 18 bases spanning the gap. Germline V gene data show CDR1 as MDHEN and CDR2 as SYDVKM. The CDR3 sequence: CASSSSLGAGMNTEAFF. The CDR3 nucleotides are TGTGCCAGCAGTTCCTCACTCGGGGCAGGGATGAACACTGAAGCTTTCTTT.

CDR3 nucleotide sequence: TGTGCCAGCAGCTTAGCGGGACAGGTCTCCGGAAACACCATATATTTT. Protein: CASSLAGQVSGNTIYF. The chain joins TRBV7-6 to TRBJ1-3; 8 nucleotides match TRBD1. This CDR3 region has 16 residues. J lost 4 bases, V lost 0 bases, and 5 bases had no gene match. Germline V gene sequence: CDR1 SGHVS, CDR2 FNYEAQ.

The rearrangement uses TRBV5-8 and TRBJ2-7; 7 bases map to TRBD1. The CDR3 spans 14 residues. V lost 4 bases to trimming and J lost 2 bases; unmatched junction nucleotides: 6. CDR1 and CDR2 (germline): SGHTS, YDEGEE. CDR3 sequence: CASSTRQGAYEQYF. In nucleotides, the CDR3 is TGTGCCAGCAGCACTCGACAGGGAGCCTACGAGCAGTACTTC.

This rearrangement joins TRBV18 to TRBJ2-7; 7 positions match TRBD2. The trim removed 2 bases at V and 3 bases at J, leaving 7 bases unmatched. The CDR3 covers 15 residues. Germline V gene sequence: CDR1 KGHSH, CDR2 LQKENI. The CDR3 coding sequence is TGTGCCAGCTCACCATTGACTGGGGAGGGCTACGAGCAGTACTTC. This codes for CASSPLTGEGYEQYF.

The chain carries TRBV28 and TRBJ2-7; a possible D gene is TRBD2 (5 bases). Looked up from germline, CDR1 is MDHEN and CDR2 is SYDVKM. This CDR3 comprises 15 residues. With 5 bases removed from V and 2 bases from J, the gap between germline ends came to 16 bases. This chain's CDR3 is CASSPYRSRAYEQYF. CDR3 DNA sequence: TGTGCCAGCAGTCCCTATCGTTCGCGGGCCTACGAGCAGTACTTC.

V gene TRBV23-1 combines with J gene TRBJ2-4, with 7 bases identical to TRBD1. Being an ORF, TRBV23-1 has a function that is uncertain. With V trimmed by 6 bases and J by 5 bases, 13 bases remained unmatched. This CDR3 spans 16 amino acids. The CDR3 DNA reads TGCGCCAGCAGCGTCAACAGACAGGGTAGAGAAAACATTCAGTACTTC. Amino acids: CASSVNRQGRENIQYF.

This clone showed up just once. The chain joins TRBV30 to TRBJ2-7; possibly TRBD1 or TRBD2 for D (5 bases each). The length of the CDR3 is 12 residues. The V gene's germline CDR1 is GTSNPN and CDR2 SVGIG (reference sequence). V was clipped by 5 bases and J by 5 bases, with 13 bases between them. The DNA of the CDR3 is TGTGCCTGGGAAGCAGGGAGTAACGAGCAGTACTTC. As protein: CAWEAGSNEQYF.

The rearrangement links TRBV18 to TRBJ2-7; no firm D call. The CDR3 contains 13 residues. Between the trimmed V and J ends, which lost 2 bases and 7 bases, there was a span of 12 bases. Germline CDR1 and CDR2: KGHSH and LQKENI. The CDR3 spells CASSPTELREQYF. The CDR3 DNA reads as TGTGCCAGCTCACCAACGGAGCTGCGGGAGCAGTACTTC.

This chain uses TRBV28 with TRBJ2-7; 11 bases match TRBD1. The V segment lost 5 bases and the J segment 5 bases; nucleotides outside the gene matches: 8. The CDR3 is 15 residues long. Germline loops: CDR1 MDHEN, CDR2 SYDVKM. The chain's CDR3 is CASSLLRGQGDEQYF. The CDR3 region has the DNA TGTGCCAGCAGTCTTCTTAGGGGACAGGGGGACGAGCAGTACTTC. The full variable domain, with the rest looked up from reference TRBV28 and TRBJ2-7, is DVKVTQSSRYLVKRTGEKVFLECVQDMDHENMFWYRQDPGLGLRLIYFSYDVKMKEKGDIPEGYSVSREKKERFSLILESASTNQTSMYLCASSLLRGQGDEQYFGPGTRLTVT.

The chain is built from TRBV7-9 and TRBJ2-3; 9 nucleotides agree with TRBD1. CDR3 length equals 14 residues. The J segment lost 8 bases and the V segment lost 4 bases, leaving 7 bases of the junction unmatched. Germline CDR1 reads SEHNR; CDR2 reads FQNEAQ (reference sequence). CDR3 DNA sequence: TGTGCCAGCAGCTCGGGACAGGGACGAGGTACGCAGTATTTT. As protein: CASSSGQGRGTQYF.

On this clone: This same CDR3 is encoded by further DNA sequences in the sample. V gene TRBV6-1 combines with J gene TRBJ1-1, with 10 positions matching TRBD1. After removal of 7 bases from V and 4 bases from J, the junction contained 3 bases not matched to a gene. Germline CDR1 reads MNHNS; CDR2 reads SASEGT. The CDR3 extends over 13 amino acids. The CDR3 reads CASTRTGGTEAFF. The CDR3 DNA follows: TGTGCCAGCACTCGGACAGGGGGCACTGAAGCTTTCTTT.

The chain is built from TRBV6-5 and TRBJ2-2; D is perhaps TRBD1 (7 bases). The ends were cut back, 4 bases at V and 4 bases at J, with 13 bases in the middle. Germline assignment: CDR1 MNHEY and CDR2 SVGAGI. The CDR3 is 15 residues long. The CDR3 is CASSSYRGLTGELFF. CDR3 DNA sequence: TGTGCCAGCAGTTCGTACAGGGGACTCACCGGGGAGCTGTTTTTT.

This clone was recorded once. This chain connects TRBV6-5 to TRBJ1-2; 9 nucleotides match TRBD1. Germline CDR1 reads MNHEY; CDR2 reads SVGAGI. CDR3 size: 15 residues. Unmatched junction bases numbered 8, after V lost 7 bases and J lost 2 bases. The CDR3 DNA follows: TGTGCCAGCACCCCGACAGGGGGAGGGAACTATGGCTACACCTTC. This translates into CASTPTGGGNYGYTF.

The chain carries TRBV5-8 and TRBJ2-1; D might be TRBD1 (6 bases). The CDR3 consists of 14 residues. With 4 bases removed from V and 7 bases from J, the gap between germline ends came to 15 bases. The V gene's germline CDR1 is SGHTS and CDR2 YDEGEE. The CDR3 bases are TGTGCCAGCAGCCCAAAAGGGGGATTAAATGAGCAGTTCTTC. Its protein product is CASSPKGGLNEQFF.

This clone has just one count. The chain employs TRBV5-1 and TRBJ2-7; maybe TRBD1 (5 bases). The V gene's germline CDR1 is SGHRS and CDR2 YFSETQ. There are 14 residues in the CDR3. V shed 0 bases and J shed 12 bases, with 19 bases lying between them. The CDR3 sequence is CASSLEQDAQFRYF. Here the CDR3 DNA reads TGCGCCAGCAGCTTGGAACAGGATGCCCAGTTTCGGTACTTC.

The rearrangement links TRBV5-1 to TRBJ2-3; 9 nucleotides line up with TRBD2. Germline V CDR1 and CDR2: SGHRS, YFSETQ. The J segment lost 2 bases and the V segment lost 7 bases, leaving 11 bases of the junction unmatched. The CDR3 length is 16 residues. In DNA form, the CDR3 reads TGCGCCAGCGCCTCCCACGGGACTAGCCACACAGATACGCAGTATTTT. Its translation is CASASHGTSHTDTQYF.

CDR3 DNA sequence: TGTGCCTGGAGTGTAGGTACGGCGAGCTCTGGAAACACCATATATTTT. Its translation is CAWSVGTASSGNTIYF. J is TRBJ1-3 and V is TRBV30, with D unclear. Deletions cut 0 bases from V and 0 bases from J, with 12 bases between. Per germline, CDR1 GTSNPN and CDR2 SVGIG (reference sequence). The CDR3 extends over 16 amino acids. The full variable domain, with the rest looked up from reference TRBV30 and TRBJ1-3, is SQTIHQWPATLVQPVGSPLSLECTVEGTSNPNLYWYRQAAGRGLQLLFYSVGIGQISSEVPQNLSASRPQDRQFILSSKKLLLSDSGFYLCAWSVGTASSGNTIYFGEGSWLTVV.

The V gene is TRBV9, the J gene TRBJ2-7; D may be TRBD2 (5 bases). Looked up from germline, CDR1 is SGDLS and CDR2 is YYNGEE. V lost 4 bases and J lost 5, with 16 bases in between. The CDR3 sequence is 14 residues long. In DNA, the CDR3 is TGTGCCAGCAGCCGAAGAGGGCCCGGGGACGAGCAGTACTTC. It yields the protein CASSRRGPGDEQYF.

V is TRBV6-5 and J is TRBJ2-2; the D gene is possibly TRBD1 (7 bases). Between the trimmed V and J ends, which lost 6 bases and 6 bases, there was a span of 17 bases. Germline V gene lookup returns CDR1 MNHEY and CDR2 SVGAGI. The CDR3 runs 15 residues. Here the CDR3 reads CASSRTGGGPGELFF. The CDR3 nucleotides read TGTGCCAGCAGCCGAACCGGAGGGGGCCCCGGGGAGCTGTTTTTT.

The chain carries TRBV14 and TRBJ2-6; D gene uncertain. CDR1 is SGHDN and CDR2 is FVKESK in the germline V gene. V was cut by 4 bases and J by 0 bases, with 7 bases left in between. The CDR3 sequence is 15 residues long. CDR3 residues: CASSPGTSGANVLTF. The CDR3 DNA reads as TGTGCCAGCAGCCCCGGAACCTCTGGGGCCAACGTCCTGACTTTC.

This chain's CDR3 is CASSLRRGLVTQYF. DNA for the CDR3: TGTGCCAGCAGTTTACGCAGGGGGCTTGTTACGCAGTATTTT. V is TRBV27 and J is TRBJ2-3, with 8 bases identical to TRBD1. The CDR3 is 14 amino acids. Germline V gene sequence: CDR1 MNHEY, CDR2 SMNVEV (reference sequence). Unmatched junction bases numbered 6, after V lost 2 bases and J lost 8 bases.

This clone was seen only a few times. This CDR3 is also generated by other DNA sequences in the sample. The V and J genes are TRBV5-1 and TRBJ1-1, with a tentative D call TRBD1 (5 bases). This CDR3 region has 13 residues. Trimming removed 3 bases at V and 1 base at J, with 7 bases between. CDR1 SGHRS and CDR2 YFSETQ come from the germline V gene. This CDR3 reads CASSSTGNTEAFF. CDR3 bases: TGCGCCAGCAGCTCAACAGGGAACACTGAAGCTTTCTTT.

As for this clone: Other DNA sequences in the sample encode the same CDR3. The rearrangement uses TRBV7-9 and TRBJ1-5, with D possibly matching TRBD1 (5 bases). The ends were cut back, 3 bases at V and 1 base at J, with 7 bases in the middle. Per germline, CDR1 SEHNR and CDR2 FQNEAQ (reference sequence). The CDR3 consists of 14 residues. The CDR3 region is CASSLQGSNQPQHF. The CDR3 nucleotides are TGTGCCAGCAGCTTGCAGGGAAGCAATCAGCCCCAGCATTTT.

V and J are TRBV7-2 and TRBJ2-3; D possibly matches TRBD1 or TRBD2 (6 bases each). CDR1 and CDR2 from the germline V gene are SGHTA and FQGNSA. CDR3 length: 16 residues. Trimming took 1 base from V and 5 from J, leaving 16 bases between them. This CDR3 is CASSLERGTPKDTQYF. The CDR3 DNA sequence: TGTGCCAGCAGCTTAGAGAGGGGGACTCCTAAAGATACGCAGTATTTT.

The chain has TRBV11-2 and TRBJ1-1, with D possibly TRBD1 on 5 matching bases. The CDR3 is 14 amino acids. V lost 5 bases to trimming and J lost 4 bases, with 14 bases between them. Germline loops: CDR1 SGHAT, CDR2 FQNNGV. CDR3 in amino acids: CASSRERGGTEAFF. The CDR3, as DNA: TGTGCCAGCAGCCGTGAGAGGGGAGGCACTGAAGCTTTCTTT.

The DNA of the CDR3 is TGCGCCAGCAGCCCTGACAGAACAAACATTCAGTACTTC. It is translated as CASSPDRTNIQYF. The genes are TRBV5-1 and TRBJ2-4; D is perhaps TRBD1 (5 bases). Trimming shortened V by 4 bases and J by 6 bases, and 11 bases separated the two germline ends. The germline CDR1 and CDR2 sequences are SGHRS and YFSETQ. There are 13 residues in the CDR3.

This chain uses TRBV30 with TRBJ2-2, with D unclear. V was cut by 3 bases and J by 4 bases, with 12 bases left in between. CDR3 length: 14 amino acids. Germline loops: CDR1 GTSNPN, CDR2 SVGIG (reference sequence). CDR3 nucleotides: TGTGCCTGGAGGGGTGGACGGATCACCGGGGAGCTGTTTTTT. Translated: CAWRGGRITGELFF.

V is TRBV9 and J is TRBJ2-5, with 10 bases fitting TRBD1. V was clipped by 3 bases and J by 5 bases; unmatched bases: 7. This CDR3 spans 15 amino acids. Germline V CDR1 and CDR2: SGDLS, YYNGEE. The chain's CDR3 is CASSERQGAGETQYF. CDR3 nucleotide sequence: TGTGCCAGCAGCGAAAGACAGGGGGCCGGGGAGACCCAGTACTTC.

The V call is TRBV25-1, the J call TRBJ2-3, with 10 bases aligning to TRBD2. Germline V lookup: CDR1 MGHDK, CDR2 SYGVNS. CDR3 length: 15 residues. With 11 bases clipped from V and 0 bases from J, the junction kept 8 bases outside the gene matches. The CDR3 spells CAFRTSGTSTDTQYF. The CDR3 region has the DNA TGTGCCTTTCGAACTAGCGGGACTAGCACAGATACGCAGTATTTT. Full variable domain (outside the CDR3, taken from reference TRBV25-1 and TRBJ2-3): EADIYQTPRYLVIGTGKKITLECSQTMGHDKMYWYQQDPGMELHLIHYSYGVNSTEKGDLSSESTVSRIRTEHFPLTLESARPSHTSQYLCAFRTSGTSTDTQYFGPGTRLTVL.

The chain links TRBV7-8 to TRBJ2-1, with D perhaps TRBD1 (6 bases). CDR1 and CDR2 from the germline V gene are SGHVS and FQNEAQ. V lost 5 bases to trimming and J lost 0 bases, with 14 bases between them. This CDR3 region has 16 residues. The DNA of the CDR3 is TGTGCCAGCAGCCCCCTTGACAGGAGCTCCTACAATGAGCAGTTCTTC. It encodes CASSPLDRSSYNEQFF.